One sample yielded the 21 T cell receptor beta chains listed below, sequenced in a study of T-cell memory formation after mild COVID-19. TCRdb used MiXCR to reprocess the 5' RACE reads, holding one entry per CDR3 protein. The sample has about 320,000 distinct CDR3 sequences; 13% to 15% are singletons. Sequencing was done on a sample of PBMCs or a T cell subset sorted from them (not recorded which). The receptor source for this set is a man aged 18-30 years who had mild COVID-19 (a few samples of this study predate the infection). Cell type and time point are not known.

This CDR3 reads CASSQDGYEQYF. The CDR3 DNA reads TGCGCCAGCAGCCAAGACGGGTACGAGCAGTACTTC. V is TRBV4-1 and J is TRBJ2-7; D gene ambiguous. Trimming took off 0 bases at V and 4 bases at J, with 4 bases between the two ends. Germline values: CDR1 MGHRA, CDR2 YSYEKL. The length of the CDR3 is 12 residues.

The gene calls are TRBV6-5 and TRBJ2-7; the D call may be TRBD1 or TRBD2 (5 bases each). Per germline, CDR1 MNHEY and CDR2 SVGAGI. Trimming removed 5 bases at V and 3 bases at J, with 17 bases between. This CDR3 contains 15 residues. The CDR3: CASSTTGRGVYEQYF. The CDR3 DNA is TGTGCCAGCAGTACCACAGGACGAGGGGTCTACGAGCAGTACTTC.

The rearrangement uses TRBV5-1 and TRBJ1-1, with D unclear. V lost 4 bases, J lost 5 bases, and 30 bases lay in between. This CDR3 is 19 amino acids long. Germline V gene sequence: CDR1 SGHRS, CDR2 YFSETQ. In DNA, the CDR3 is TGCGCCAGCAGCGACCCGGGCCGGGGAGGACGCTTTCGAGGGACTGAAGCTTTCTTT. It encodes CASSDPGRGGRFRGTEAFF. The full variable domain, its missing parts supplied by reference TRBV5-1 and TRBJ1-1, is KAGVTQTPRYLIKTRGQQVTLSCSPISGHRSVSWYQQTPGQGLQFLFEYFSETQRNKGNFPGRFSGRQFSNSRSEMNVSTLELGDSALYLCASSDPGRGGRFRGTEAFFGQGTRLTVV.

V and J are TRBV20-1 and TRBJ2-3, with D perhaps assigned TRBD1 or TRBD2 (6 bases each). CDR3 length: 14 amino acids. The V gene lost 1 base and the J gene lost 7 bases, with 15 bases spanning the gap. CDR1 is DFQATT, CDR2 SNEGSKA, per germline (reference sequence). The chain's CDR3 is CSARVEGDVYTQYF. For the CDR3, the DNA is TGCAGTGCTAGAGTGGAGGGGGACGTCTATACGCAGTATTTT.

The rearrangement joins TRBV7-9 to TRBJ2-7, with 11 nucleotides matching TRBD1. Losses at the gene ends were 6 bases for V and 4 bases for J; bases not matched to a gene: 8. Germline CDR1 reads SEHNR; CDR2 reads FQNEAQ (reference sequence). The CDR3 runs to 15 residues. CDR3 in amino acids: CASRGEGQGVYEQYF. The CDR3 DNA reads as TGTGCCAGCAGAGGAGAGGGACAGGGGGTATACGAGCAGTACTTC.

At least ten counts were recorded for this clonotype. The V call is TRBV7-6, the J call TRBJ2-5; D is unclear. Trimming cost V 5 bases and J 0 bases, with 10 bases left between them. Germline-derived CDR1 and CDR2 are SGHVS and FNYEAQ. The CDR3 contains 14 residues. CDR3 coding DNA: TGTGCCAGCAGCCCCGACCCAAACCAAGAGACCCAGTACTTC. Its translation is CASSPDPNQETQYF.

The chain carries TRBV4-3 and TRBJ2-6; tentatively, D is TRBD1 (6 bases). The germline V gene has CDR1 LGHNA and CDR2 YSLEER. The V end was cut by 6 bases, the J end by 0 bases, with 12 bases between. The CDR3 has 16 residues. CDR3 sequence reads: CASSEQGFSGANVLTF. CDR3 nucleotide sequence: TGCGCCAGCAGTGAACAGGGTTTCTCTGGGGCCAACGTCCTGACTTTC.

The chain carries TRBV10-1 and TRBJ1-1; TRBD1 matches 8 bases. This CDR3 is built from 15 residues. Germline V gives CDR1 WNHNN, CDR2 SYGVQD (reference sequence). V gave up 2 bases and J gave up 3 bases; unmatched junction bases: 5. The CDR3 DNA sequence: TGCGCCAGCAGTGAGACGGGGACAGGCGACACTGAAGCTTTCTTT. This encodes CASSETGTGDTEAFF.

The rearrangement joins TRBV11-2 to TRBJ1-3; 9 positions match TRBD1. J was trimmed by 0 bases and V by 5 bases; bases with no gene match: 5. Germline V gives CDR1 SGHAT, CDR2 FQNNGV. This CDR3 is 16 amino acids long. CDR3 in amino acids: CASSPRDRDSGNTIYF. The CDR3 region has the DNA TGTGCCAGCAGCCCACGGGACAGGGACTCTGGAAACACCATATATTTT. Combining the CDR3 with reference TRBV11-2 and TRBJ1-3 gives the whole variable domain EAGVAQSPRYKIIEKRQSVAFWCNPISGHATLYWYQQILGQGPKLLIQFQNNGVVDDSQLPKDRFSAERLKGVDSTLKIQPAKLEDSAVYLCASSPRDRDSGNTIYFGEGSWLTVV.

At least ten counts were recorded for this clonotype. V usage is TRBV23-1 and J usage is TRBJ2-3; the match to TRBD2 covers 13 bases. TRBV23-1 falls under the ORF class, with uncertain function. The CDR3 is 18 residues long. Losses at the gene ends were 0 bases for V and 1 base for J; bases not matched to a gene: 4. CDR3 bases: TGCGCCAGCAGTCAATCAAGGACTAGCGGGGGAGGCACAGATACGCAGTATTTT. This sequence encodes CASSQSRTSGGGTDTQYF.

This clonotype was detected a few times. This chain joins TRBV30 and TRBJ1-5; 7 nucleotides line up with TRBD1. Germline V gene sequence: CDR1 GTSNPN, CDR2 SVGIG (reference sequence). CDR3 length equals 15 residues. V lost 2 bases, J lost 6 bases, and 10 bases stayed unmatched. The CDR3 reads CAWSKTGQVGQPQHF. The CDR3 DNA is TGTGCCTGGAGTAAGACTGGACAGGTGGGTCAGCCCCAGCATTTT. Supplemented by reference TRBV30 and TRBJ1-5, the full variable domain reads SQTIHQWPATLVQPVGSPLSLECTVEGTSNPNLYWYRQAAGRGLQLLFYSVGIGQISSEVPQNLSASRPQDRQFILSSKKLLLSDSGFYLCAWSKTGQVGQPQHFGDGTRLSIL.

This clonotype was recorded at least ten times. This chain uses TRBV7-8 with TRBJ2-5, with D perhaps matching TRBD2 (6 bases). V shed 5 bases and J shed 5 bases, with 15 bases lying between them. Germline V lookup: CDR1 SGHVS, CDR2 FQNEAQ. This CDR3 spans 14 amino acids. The CDR3 loop is CASSPHGSEETQYF. The CDR3 nucleotides read TGTGCCAGCAGCCCGCACGGGAGTGAGGAGACCCAGTACTTC.

This sequence joins TRBV7-2 and TRBJ1-2; 9 bases line up with TRBD1. Germline V CDR1 and CDR2: SGHTA, FQGNSA. Trimming cost V 5 bases and J 2 bases; bases outside gene matches: 6. This CDR3 is built from 15 residues. The chain's CDR3 is CASSPRGQGNYGYTF. The CDR3 nucleotides read TGTGCCAGCAGCCCCCGGGGACAGGGAAACTATGGCTACACCTTC.

The table lists this clonotype with a few counts. V and J are TRBV5-6 and TRBJ2-1, with 14 bases matching TRBD2. V lost 2 bases and J lost 8; bases outside the gene matches: 9. Germline CDR1 and CDR2: SGHDT and YYEEEE. The CDR3 runs 17 residues. The CDR3 protein is CASSLMTSGGAGDEQFF. Written as DNA, the CDR3 is TGTGCCAGCAGCTTAATGACTAGCGGGGGGGCCGGCGATGAGCAGTTCTTC.

This clonotype has more than one count but fewer than ten. The chain couples TRBV12-3 or TRBV12-4 to TRBJ1-5, with D tentatively TRBD1 (5 bases). The CDR3 is 14 amino acids. The V end lost 3 bases, the J end lost 5 bases, and 11 bases lay between the germline ends. The CDR3: CASSLGRVDQPQHF. CDR3 DNA: TGTGCCAGCAGTTTGGGCAGGGTCGATCAGCCCCAGCATTTT.

The chain combines TRBV7-3 with TRBJ1-1; TRBD1 agrees at 9 bases. This CDR3 is 14 amino acids long. The V gene's germline CDR1 is SGHTA and CDR2 FQGTGA. J gave up 8 bases and V 2 bases, and 6 bases lay outside the gene matches. The CDR3 bases are TGTGCCAGCAGCTTACAGGGACAGGGATTCGAAGCTTTCTTT. It is translated as CASSLQGQGFEAFF.

CDR3 region: CASSGQIAWGPQHF. The CDR3 bases are TGTGCCAGCAGTGGACAGATAGCTTGGGGGCCCCAGCATTTT. This chain connects TRBV2 to TRBJ1-5, with D possibly matching TRBD1 (5 bases). Germline V gene lookup returns CDR1 SNHLY and CDR2 FYNNEI. This CDR3 is built from 14 residues. Trimming removed 4 bases from V and 9 bases from J, with 16 bases in between.

This sequence joins TRBV11-2 and TRBJ2-7, with a weak D call TRBD1 (5 bases). Trimming removed 8 bases at V and 2 bases at J, with 10 bases between. This CDR3 has 12 amino acids. In germline, CDR1 is SGHAT, CDR2 FQNNGV. The CDR3 sequence is CASQGVTYEQYF. In nucleotides, the CDR3 is TGTGCCAGCCAAGGGGTGACCTACGAGCAGTACTTC.

V usage is TRBV29-1 and J usage is TRBJ2-5, with TRBD1 matching over 7 bases. The CDR3 covers 13 residues. With V trimmed by 3 bases and J by 4 bases, 5 bases remained unmatched. Germline V gives CDR1 SQVTM, CDR2 ANQGSEA. CDR3 DNA sequence: TGCAGCGTTGAGTCAGGGGGAACAGAGACCCAGTACTTC. Residues: CSVESGGTETQYF.

This chain joins TRBV4-1 and TRBJ2-7; D unresolved. Germline CDR1 reads MGHRA; CDR2 reads YSYEKL. This CDR3 comprises 17 residues. V was trimmed by 3 bases and J by 5 bases, leaving 23 bases between them. The DNA for the CDR3 is TGCGCCAGCAGCCAGTCCATCGGTCGGGTTTCGGCCGACGAGCAGTACTTC. This translates into CASSQSIGRVSADEQYF.

This clonotype was recorded many times. The rearrangement uses TRBV6-5 and TRBJ2-3; D remains unclear. Between the trimmed V and J ends, which lost 0 bases and 4 bases, there was a span of 11 bases. The CDR3 loop spans 15 amino acids. From germline, CDR1 is MNHEY and CDR2 SVGAGI. The CDR3 loop is CASSYSQLAADTQYF. The CDR3 nucleotides read TGTGCCAGCAGTTACTCGCAGTTGGCGGCAGATACGCAGTATTTT.